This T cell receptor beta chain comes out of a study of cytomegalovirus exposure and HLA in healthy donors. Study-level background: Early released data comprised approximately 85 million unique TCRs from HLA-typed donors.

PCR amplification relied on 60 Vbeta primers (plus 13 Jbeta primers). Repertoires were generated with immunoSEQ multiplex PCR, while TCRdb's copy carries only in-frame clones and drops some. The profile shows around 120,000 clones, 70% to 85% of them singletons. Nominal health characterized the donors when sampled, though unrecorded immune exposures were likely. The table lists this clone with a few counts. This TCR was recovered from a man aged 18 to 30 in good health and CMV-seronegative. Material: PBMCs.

CDR3 nucleotides: TGTGCCAGTAGTCGCGGGACAGGGGACTCTGGGGCCAACGTCCTGACTTTC. Amino acids: CASSRGTGDSGANVLTF. This chain links TRBV19 with TRBJ2-6, with 10 nucleotides matching TRBD1. This CDR3 region has 17 residues. CDR1 and CDR2 from the germline V gene are LNHDA and SQIVND (reference sequence). J was trimmed by 0 bases and V by 5 bases; bases with no gene match: 4.